Reported below is one T cell receptor beta chain. This clonotype was observed a few times. Its antigen is not yet known. Base qualities are not at hand, and no much larger clone is one base apart. Counted from cysteine to phenylalanine, this CDR3 has 15 amino acids. Only CDR3 DNA is held: 45 bases, read in frame from base 1. Trimming accounts for 6 bases at V and 8 bases at J, while the number of junction bases matched to no gene is 6. In the germline V gene, CDR1 corresponds to SNHLY and CDR2 to FYNNEI. The sample originates from a study of human T cells and chemical hapten exposure (dated by TCRdb to the early 2020s). General notes on the study: For sensitization, 2% DPC in acetone was applied to a roughly 2 cm by roughly 2 cm area of upper inner arm skin. Throughout the approximately 22-week study period, patients were also given weekly therapeutic DPC doses on the scalp. Patch testing was done on the upper back using Finn chambers containing 0.01% DPC, and results were scored after 6 days according to International Contact Dermatitis Research Group standards. Alopecia areata with under or over 50% scalp involvement, alopecia totalis and alopecia universalis were represented in the patient cohort, which was mostly female. Libraries were pooled for sequencing, and per-sample TCR yields varied mainly because of small differences in library volumes within the pool. Peripheral blood TCR repertoire changes were tracked in vivo in alopecia patients during primary and secondary sensitization to the hapten diphenylcyclopropenone (DPC). Patient blood was sampled pre-sensitization (week 0) and at 2, 6 and about 24 weeks after DPC sensitization. Roughly 30 alopecia patients gave blood for TCR sequencing at one to four time points (pre-sensitization, 2, 6 and 24 weeks). What the research found in general, with its limitations: Because all patients had alopecia, a presumed autoimmune disease, the immune response of the patients might differ from that of healthy individuals. Repeated subsampling changed both the strength of the expansion versus patch-test correlation and the threshold at which the correlation became significant. Significantly more large CDR3 similarity clusters were formed by expanded TCRs than by pre-sensitization or healthy control sets, consistent with antigen-driven responses. A positive correlation was found between the number of PT1 expanded TCRs and patch test score, with significance reached at thresholds 8, 16 and 32 but not 4. The number of TCRs above 1 in 1000 frequency did not change with DPC sensitization; there was no evidence of global repertoire structure alterations.

The sample's time point label is to be understood as: pre-sensitization, week 0. Sample treatment or condition, as interpreted from the label and publication: therapeutic diphenylcyclopropenone sensitization with weekly scalp DPC. At each patch-test visit, blood was drawn before the patch test was applied. To be eligible, patients had to be aged 18 to 70, diagnosed with alopecia and judged suitable for DPC therapy, while pregnant patients were excluded. Unfractionated whole blood was collected in Tempus Blood RNA tubes, and total RNA was extracted from that blood. Libraries were built with RACE. TCRdb names NextSeq 500 as the instrument used. During library preparation, unique molecular identifiers were attached to individual cDNA molecules so that TCRs could be counted in a quantitative, reproducible way. For every blood RNA sample, sequencing covered both the TCR alpha and TCR beta chains. On the authors' methods: The median number of TCRs per sample was 95,638, ranging from 23,224 to 690,600. The Decombinator software suite was used to annotate V, J and CDR3 in the TCR reads. For the PS versus PT1 abundance plots, all samples were subsampled to the same number of TCRs (28,000). TCRs were defined as expanded if absent before sensitization and observed at least eight times at the 2-week time point. TCRdb cleaned the public reads at Q25 with fastp, built clones with MiXCR and kept in-frame beta chains. Entries that share a CDR3 protein sequence are merged under the most common genes and DNA. Clone size and V and J calls follow TCRdb, not the original study. Here the sample has more than 150,000 distinct CDR3 sequences; approximately 29% occur a single time. The ten top clones hold 2.9% of the sample.

The rearranged segments are TRBV2 and TRBJ2-1, with TRBD2 matching 14 junction bases. The sequence was obtained from a woman under 40 with alopecia areata. Some clones in this sample may be carry-over from other donors' samples. The sequences come from whole blood, collected in connection with sensitization to the hapten diphenylcyclopropenone (DPC). CDR3 region: CASRVGLAGGHEQFF. The DNA reads as follows: TGTGCCAGCAGGGTAGGACTAGCGGGGGGCCATGAGCAGTTCTTC.